These T cell receptor beta chains were read from a single sample in a study of blood T cells in healthy people across ages. TCRdb ran MiXCR on the 5' RACE reads and lists one entry per CDR3 protein. The profile shows 750,000 to 950,000 distinct CDR3 sequences, 25% to 30% of them singletons. These sequences were also reported in another study, on T cells of mothers and their children.

The sample comprised blood. The source of these receptors is a woman between 40 and 55 years old in good health. Both conserved end residues are part of each CDR3.

v_gene: TRBV5-1; j_gene: TRBJ2-5; CDR3aa: CASSPLGTKETQYF
v_gene: TRBV20-1; j_gene: TRBJ2-7; CDR3aa: CSARLGPGLLSYEQYF
v_gene: TRBV5-1; j_gene: TRBJ2-7; CDR3aa: CASSTGGDYEQYF
v_gene: TRBV27; j_gene: NA; CDR3aa: CASRPYPTREETQYF
v_gene: TRBV29-1; j_gene: TRBJ2-7; CDR3aa: CSVAGDLSEQYF
v_gene: TRBV28; j_gene: TRBJ1-6; CDR3aa: CASSLGSGQTRSPLHF
v_gene: TRBV18; j_gene: TRBJ2-7; CDR3aa: CASSPPTGQTYEQYF
v_gene: TRBV6-6; j_gene: TRBJ2-5; CDR3aa: CASRAGTGGEETQYF
v_gene: TRBV4-1; j_gene: TRBJ2-5; CDR3aa: CASSPTSGGMETQYF
v_gene: TRBV7-2; j_gene: TRBJ1-2; CDR3aa: CASNPDRGRDGYTF
v_gene: TRBV11-2; j_gene: TRBJ1-1; CDR3aa: CVSSSLGGPTEAFF
v_gene: TRBV12-3/TRBV12-4; j_gene: TRBJ2-2; CDR3aa: CASSPPRRGGSGELFF
v_gene: TRBV4-3; j_gene: TRBJ2-1; CDR3aa: CASSQDPPTSGGSYNEQFF
v_gene: TRBV6-2/TRBV6-3; j_gene: TRBJ2-7; CDR3aa: CASSRFGDGGYEQYF
v_gene: TRBV3-1; j_gene: TRBJ1-2; CDR3aa: CASSQDYRGFGYTF
v_gene: TRBV20-1; j_gene: TRBJ1-6; CDR3aa: CSGRGTGASPLHF
v_gene: TRBV2; j_gene: TRBJ2-7; CDR3aa: CASSPMVSRAYEQYF
v_gene: TRBV6-2/TRBV6-3; j_gene: TRBJ2-7; CDR3aa: CTSSYGVEQYF
v_gene: TRBV18; j_gene: TRBJ1-1; CDR3aa: CASSHANTEAFF
v_gene: TRBV7-2; j_gene: TRBJ1-2; CDR3aa: CASSLVSVGEYGYTF
v_gene: TRBV12-3/TRBV12-4; j_gene: TRBJ1-6; CDR3aa: CASRAPGRHSPLHF
v_gene: TRBV5-1; j_gene: TRBJ2-3; CDR3aa: CASSLGAGLAGGSTDTQYF
v_gene: TRBV27; j_gene: TRBJ1-2; CDR3aa: CASSARTGPLGGYTF
v_gene: TRBV29-1; j_gene: TRBJ2-2; CDR3aa: CSVTGVAGELFF
v_gene: TRBV20-1; j_gene: TRBJ2-7; CDR3aa: CSARGGAGSSYEQYF
v_gene: TRBV27; j_gene: TRBJ2-7; CDR3aa: CASSWKGGYEQYF
v_gene: TRBV5-1; j_gene: TRBJ1-1; CDR3aa: CASSPDEGDNTEAFF
v_gene: TRBV6-5; j_gene: TRBJ2-2; CDR3aa: CASSTSNTGELFF
v_gene: TRBV20-1; j_gene: TRBJ2-3; CDR3aa: CSARGGLAGGRQYF
v_gene: TRBV7-2; j_gene: TRBJ2-1; CDR3aa: CASSLVGTNNEQFF
v_gene: TRBV5-1; j_gene: TRBJ2-5; CDR3aa: CASSQSNQETQYF
v_gene: TRBV7-8; j_gene: TRBJ2-1; CDR3aa: CASSLAPRTNYNEQFF
v_gene: TRBV7-2; j_gene: TRBJ2-2; CDR3aa: CASSPRIGELFF
v_gene: TRBV20-1; j_gene: TRBJ2-1; CDR3aa: CSASPPGRSYNEQFF
v_gene: TRBV12-3/TRBV12-4; j_gene: TRBJ1-2; CDR3aa: CASSPLWGGSRGNYGYTF
v_gene: TRBV12-3/TRBV12-4; j_gene: TRBJ2-7; CDR3aa: CASARGTYEQYF
v_gene: TRBV7-9; j_gene: TRBJ2-3; CDR3aa: CASSYEISTDTQYF
v_gene: TRBV9; j_gene: TRBJ2-7; CDR3aa: CASSGGQGSGEQYF
v_gene: TRBV4-2; j_gene: TRBJ2-1; CDR3aa: CASSRDSGEAYNEQFF
v_gene: TRBV10-3; j_gene: TRBJ1-5; CDR3aa: CAISVTGGNQPQHF
v_gene: TRBV15; j_gene: TRBJ2-1; CDR3aa: CATSDYGLAEETQFF
v_gene: TRBV29-1; j_gene: TRBJ2-5; CDR3aa: CSVDPLRRRSETQYF
v_gene: TRBV5-1; j_gene: TRBJ2-7; CDR3aa: CASSRTSGGQYEQYF
v_gene: TRBV27; j_gene: TRBJ1-2; CDR3aa: CASSLQGVGYGYTF
v_gene: TRBV6-2/TRBV6-3; j_gene: TRBJ2-5; CDR3aa: CASSWASVLGETQYF
v_gene: TRBV9; j_gene: TRBJ2-3; CDR3aa: CASSVGASSSDTQYF
v_gene: TRBV3-1; j_gene: TRBJ1-5; CDR3aa: CASSQEGRPQHF
v_gene: TRBV14; j_gene: TRBJ2-5; CDR3aa: CASSQGLKETQYF
v_gene: TRBV7-2; j_gene: TRBJ2-1; CDR3aa: CASSQPRGWNEQFF
v_gene: TRBV27; j_gene: TRBJ2-1; CDR3aa: CASSGGLSYNEQFF
v_gene: TRBV28; j_gene: TRBJ2-7; CDR3aa: CASSPSGGISDEQYF
v_gene: TRBV2; j_gene: TRBJ1-2; CDR3aa: CASRADSFGYTF